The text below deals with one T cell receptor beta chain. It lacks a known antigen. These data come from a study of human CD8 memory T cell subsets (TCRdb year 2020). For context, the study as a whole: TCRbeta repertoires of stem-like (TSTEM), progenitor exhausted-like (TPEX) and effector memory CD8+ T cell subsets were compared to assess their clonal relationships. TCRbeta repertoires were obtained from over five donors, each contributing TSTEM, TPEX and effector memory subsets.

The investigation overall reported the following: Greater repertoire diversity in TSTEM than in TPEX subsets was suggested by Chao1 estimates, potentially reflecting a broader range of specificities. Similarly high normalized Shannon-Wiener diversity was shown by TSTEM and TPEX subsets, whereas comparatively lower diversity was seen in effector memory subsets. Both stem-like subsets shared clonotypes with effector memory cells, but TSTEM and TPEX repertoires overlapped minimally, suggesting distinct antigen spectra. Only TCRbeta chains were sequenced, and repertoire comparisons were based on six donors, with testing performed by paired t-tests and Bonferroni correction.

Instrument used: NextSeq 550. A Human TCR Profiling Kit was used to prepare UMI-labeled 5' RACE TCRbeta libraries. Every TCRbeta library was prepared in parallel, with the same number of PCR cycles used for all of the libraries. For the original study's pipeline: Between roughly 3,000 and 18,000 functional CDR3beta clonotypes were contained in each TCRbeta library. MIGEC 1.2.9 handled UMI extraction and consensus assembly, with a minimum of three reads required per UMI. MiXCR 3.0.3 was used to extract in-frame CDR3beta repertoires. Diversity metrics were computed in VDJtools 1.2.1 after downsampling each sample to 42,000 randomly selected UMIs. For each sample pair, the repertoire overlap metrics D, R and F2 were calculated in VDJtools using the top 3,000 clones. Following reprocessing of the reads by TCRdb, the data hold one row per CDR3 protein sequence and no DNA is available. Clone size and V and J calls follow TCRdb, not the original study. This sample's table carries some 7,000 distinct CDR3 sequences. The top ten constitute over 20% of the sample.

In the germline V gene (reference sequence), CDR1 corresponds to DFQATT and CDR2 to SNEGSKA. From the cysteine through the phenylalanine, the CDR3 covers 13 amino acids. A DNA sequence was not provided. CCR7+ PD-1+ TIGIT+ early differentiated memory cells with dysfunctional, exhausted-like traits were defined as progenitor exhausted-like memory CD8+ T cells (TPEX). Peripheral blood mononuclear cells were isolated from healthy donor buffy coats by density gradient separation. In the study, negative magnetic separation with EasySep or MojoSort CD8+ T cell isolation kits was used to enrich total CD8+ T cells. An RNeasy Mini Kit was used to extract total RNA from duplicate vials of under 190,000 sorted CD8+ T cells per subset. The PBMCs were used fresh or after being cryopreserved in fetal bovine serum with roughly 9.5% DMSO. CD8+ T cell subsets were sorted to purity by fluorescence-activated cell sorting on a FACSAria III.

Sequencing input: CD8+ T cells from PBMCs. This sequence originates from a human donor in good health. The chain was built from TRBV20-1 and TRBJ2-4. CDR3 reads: CSALRQAKNIQYF.